The TCR beta chain under discussion was sequenced for a study of OX40 agonist ivuxolimab in advanced cancers. At the level of the study: Patients' therapy was ivuxolimab, an antibody that acts as an agonist of OX40 (CD134). Dose-escalation subjects each had hepatocellular carcinoma, melanoma, renal cell or head and neck cancer. Findings and limits, study-wide: Among the lowest levels of clonal expansion were found in partial responders at 0.1-3.0 mg/kg.

Trimming cost V 3 bases and J 4 bases, with 10 bases left between them. The CDR3 runs 14 residues. Germline V CDR1 and CDR2: LNHDA, SQIVND (reference sequence). Note on this clone: As yet, its antigen is unknown.

Sequencing was performed with immunoSEQ multiplex PCR; in TCRdb, only in-frame clones are kept and a portion is missing. The sample lists about 69,000 clones, more than 75% occurring once. The source was CD4+ or CD8+ T cells sorted from blood, collected in a trial of the OX40 agonist ivuxolimab. The V call is TRBV19, the J call TRBJ1-3, with TRBD1 as a possible D gene (6 bases). The sequence was obtained from an adult with an advanced solid tumor such as melanoma, head and neck, liver or kidney cancer. The CDR3 is CASSIIGGGNTIYF. The CDR3 bases are TGTGCCAGTAGTATCATCGGGGGCGGAAACACCATATATTTT. The full variable domain, its missing parts supplied by reference TRBV19 and TRBJ1-3, is DGGITQSPKYLFRKEGQNVTLSCEQNLNHDAMYWYRQDPGQGLRLIYYSQIVNDFQKGDIAEGYSVSREKKESFPLTVTSAQKNPTAFYLCASSIIGGGNTIYFGEGSWLTVV.